This T cell receptor (beta chain) was obtained from a study of shared clonotypes between healthy human individuals. CDR1 and CDR2 from the germline V gene are MNHEY and SVGAGI. The length of the CDR3 is 14 residues. Trimming cost V 0 bases and J 6 bases, with 9 bases left between them. Produced via immunoSEQ multiplex PCR; TCRdb's table is partial and in-frame only. The sample has approximately 1.1 million clones, about 80% seen once. V is TRBV6-5 and J is TRBJ2-1; D might be TRBD2 (5 bases). What was sequenced was memory CD4+ T cells from PBMCs. Indicated subset: CD45RA-negative fraction. The source of this sequence is a young man in good health. Some clones in this sample may be carry-over from other donors' samples. CDR3 DNA: TGTGCCAGCAGTTACTCCCCTAGCTTCAATGAGCAGTTCTTC. It yields the protein CASSYSPSFNEQFF.